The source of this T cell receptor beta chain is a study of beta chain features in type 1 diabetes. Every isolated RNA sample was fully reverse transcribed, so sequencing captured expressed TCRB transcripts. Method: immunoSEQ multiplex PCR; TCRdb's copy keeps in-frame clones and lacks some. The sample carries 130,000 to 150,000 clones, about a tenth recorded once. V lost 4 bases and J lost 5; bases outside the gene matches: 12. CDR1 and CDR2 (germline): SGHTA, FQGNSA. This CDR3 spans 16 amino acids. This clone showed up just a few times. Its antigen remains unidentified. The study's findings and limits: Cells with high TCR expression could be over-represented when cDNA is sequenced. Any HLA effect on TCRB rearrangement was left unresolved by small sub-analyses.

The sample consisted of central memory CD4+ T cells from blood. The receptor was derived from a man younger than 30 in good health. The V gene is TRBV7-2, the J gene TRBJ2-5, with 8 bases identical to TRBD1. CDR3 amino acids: CASSSQSGGPRETQYF. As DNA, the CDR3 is TGTGCCAGCAGCTCCCAATCAGGGGGCCCCAGGGAGACCCAGTACTTC.